This T cell receptor (beta chain) was recorded in a study of blood T cell repertoires in COVID-19. Looking at the study overall: COVID-19 samples collected from the United States, Italy and Spain covered acute and convalescent phases. T cells, B-cell-depleted T cells, or PBMCs provided the cDNA or gDNA that served as material.

Profiling relied on immunoSEQ multiplex PCR, and the TCRdb table lists in-frame clones only, not all of them. The sample shows about 400,000 clones, roughly 90% of them seen only once. V lost 5 bases to trimming and J lost 2 bases; unmatched junction nucleotides: 3. The length of the CDR3 is 15 residues. Germline V lookup: CDR1 SGHDN, CDR2 FVKESK. Specimen: peripheral blood. V and J are TRBV14 and TRBJ2-7; 13 bases fit TRBD2. This receptor was identified in a man aged 35 to 55 with acute or convalescent COVID-19. The CDR3 coding sequence is TGTGCCAGCAGCGAGGGACTAGCGGGAACCTACGAGCAGTACTTC. Encoded protein: CASSEGLAGTYEQYF.